This T cell receptor (beta chain) originates from a study of T cell responses to AZD1222 COVID-19 vaccine. The study, taken as a whole, reports: Spike-specific TCR breadth and depth rose after two AZD1222 doses. Only after the peak T cell response were repertoires sampled. Recipients of AZD1222 seropositive at baseline numbered only 5 to 7.

Remarks on this clone: Its antigen is currently unknown.

Whether given at about 4 or about 12 weeks, second doses were pooled. Libraries were prepared by immunoSEQ multiplex PCR; TCRdb keeps only in-frame clonotypes and omits some of them. The sample shows 180,000 or so clones, roughly 92% of them seen only once. Germline lookup yields CDR1 SGHNT and CDR2 YENEEA. Losses at the gene ends were 5 bases for V and 3 bases for J; bases not matched to a gene: 5. The CDR3 is made up of 14 amino acids. This chain connects TRBV11-3 to TRBJ2-7; 9 bases fit TRBD1. The sample was peripheral blood, taken 28 days after the second AZD1222 dose. The sequence derives from an adult who received the AZD1222 COVID-19 vaccine. The CDR3 sequence is CASSPRTGDYEQYF. CDR3 DNA: TGTGCCAGCAGCCCCCGGACAGGGGACTACGAGCAGTACTTC.